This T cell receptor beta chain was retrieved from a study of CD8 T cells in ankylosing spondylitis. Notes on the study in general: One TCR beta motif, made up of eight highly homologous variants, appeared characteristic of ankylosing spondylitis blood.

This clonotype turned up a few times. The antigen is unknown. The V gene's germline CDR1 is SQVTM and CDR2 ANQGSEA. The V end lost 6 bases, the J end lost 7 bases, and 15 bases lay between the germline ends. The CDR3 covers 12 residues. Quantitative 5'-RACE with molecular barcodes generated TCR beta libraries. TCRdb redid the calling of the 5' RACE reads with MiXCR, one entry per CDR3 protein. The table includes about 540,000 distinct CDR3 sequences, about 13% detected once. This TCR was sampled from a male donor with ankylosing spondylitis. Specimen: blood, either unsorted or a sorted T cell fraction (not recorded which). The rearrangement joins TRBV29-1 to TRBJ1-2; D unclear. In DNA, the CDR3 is TGCAGCGTGCGCGAGATAGGAAGTGGCTACACCTTC. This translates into CSVREIGSGYTF.